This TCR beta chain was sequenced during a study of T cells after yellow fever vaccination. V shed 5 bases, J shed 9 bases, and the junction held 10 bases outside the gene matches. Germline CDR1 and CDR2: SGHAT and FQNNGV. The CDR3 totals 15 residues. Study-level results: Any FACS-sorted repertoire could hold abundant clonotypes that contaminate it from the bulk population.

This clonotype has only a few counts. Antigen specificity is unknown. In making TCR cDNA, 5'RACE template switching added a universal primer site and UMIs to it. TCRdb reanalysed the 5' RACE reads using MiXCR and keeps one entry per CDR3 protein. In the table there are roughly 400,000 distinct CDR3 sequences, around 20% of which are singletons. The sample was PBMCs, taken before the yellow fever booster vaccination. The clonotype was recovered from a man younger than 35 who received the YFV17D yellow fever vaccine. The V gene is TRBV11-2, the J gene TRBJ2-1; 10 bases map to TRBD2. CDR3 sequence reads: CASSPIERGGGEQFF. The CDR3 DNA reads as TGTGCCAGCAGCCCTATTGAGCGGGGGGGCGGTGAGCAGTTCTTC. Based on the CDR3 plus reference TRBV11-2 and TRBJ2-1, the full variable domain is EAGVAQSPRYKIIEKRQSVAFWCNPISGHATLYWYQQILGQGPKLLIQFQNNGVVDDSQLPKDRFSAERLKGVDSTLKIQPAKLEDSAVYLCASSPIERGGGEQFFGPGTRLTVL.